This T cell receptor (beta chain) was captured in a study of T cell responses to AZD1222 COVID-19 vaccine. Assay: immunoSEQ multiplex PCR; the TCRdb copy retains only in-frame clones and omits some. This sample carries 150,000 to 170,000 clones, about 87% of them seen once, and the ten largest clones take 3.1%. A remark on this clone: As yet, its antigen is unknown.

Points from the study as a whole: Nearly half of spike-specific TCRs reportedly target variant regions that are unmutated in the B.1.351 and B.1.1.7 variants. Most donors were white British, females outnumbered males, and clonal diversity was possibly underestimated. Repertoires were collected only later (after the peak T cell response had occurred).

V trimming: 0 bases; J trimming: 0 bases; junction bases outside the gene matches: 3. There are 16 residues in the CDR3. The germline gives CDR1 SGHRS, CDR2 YFSETQ. The chain links TRBV5-1 to TRBJ2-1; TRBD2 matches at 7 bases. The sample consisted of peripheral blood, taken on day 0 of AZD1222 vaccination. The receptor's source is an adult in good health. The CDR3 sequence is CASSLVLASSYNEQFF. The CDR3 DNA reads TGCGCCAGCAGCTTGGTACTAGCGAGCTCCTACAATGAGCAGTTCTTC.